This T cell receptor beta chain was sequenced during a study of T cell responses to AZD1222 COVID-19 vaccine. In its sample, this clone was seen once. Mismatch with germline at one junction end may stem from a read error. Germline assignment: CDR1 LNHDA and CDR2 SQIVND (reference sequence). This CDR3 is 13 amino acids long. TCRdb's copy holds only in-frame clones and misses some; the assay was immunoSEQ multiplex PCR. The table lists more than 110,000 clones, 80% to 90% of them singletons. The chain carries TRBV19 and TRBJ2-1; 10 bases fit TRBD1. Specimen: peripheral blood, collected on day 0 of AZD1222 vaccination. The TCR comes from an adult in good health. CDR3 in DNA: TGTGCCAGCGGACAGGGGGTTTACAGTGAGCAGTTCTTC. Its translation: CASGQGVYSEQFF.